This entry lists 24 T cell receptor beta chains sequenced from one sample in a study of CD8 T cells in ankylosing spondylitis. TCRdb ran MiXCR on the 5' RACE reads and lists one entry per CDR3 protein. Of about 52,000 distinct CDR3 sequences listed, approximately 8% are singletons. The source material was blood, either unsorted or a sorted T cell fraction (not recorded which). These receptors originate from a female donor with ankylosing spondylitis or in good health (not recorded which).

In its sample, this clonotype was seen a few times. V is TRBV13 and J is TRBJ2-1, with 13 bases lining up with TRBD2. The trim removed 8 bases at V and 5 bases at J, leaving 6 bases unmatched. Per germline, CDR1 PRHDT and CDR2 FYEKMQ (reference sequence). The CDR3 extends over 15 amino acids. For the CDR3, the DNA is TGTGCCAGCGGCTCCGGACTAGCGGGGGACAATGAGCAGTTCTTC. It specifies CASGSGLAGDNEQFF.

This clonotype occurred many times. The rearrangement joins TRBV5-5 to TRBJ2-1, with 7 bases identical to TRBD2. The germline CDR1 and CDR2 sequences are SGHKS and YYEKEE (reference sequence). The CDR3 is 15 amino acids. Losses at the gene ends were 1 base for V and 6 bases for J; bases not matched to a gene: 7. The CDR3 region has the DNA TGTGCCAGCAGCTTGAGCCTAGCGGAATTCAATGAGCAGTTCTTC. Translated: CASSLSLAEFNEQFF.

This clonotype showed up many times. The chain has TRBV20-1 and TRBJ1-5; D is ambiguous. CDR1 is DFQATT and CDR2 is SNEGSKA in the germline V gene (reference sequence). The CDR3 consists of 16 residues. V was clipped by 3 bases and J by 4 bases, with 19 bases between them. For the CDR3, the DNA is TGCAGTGCTAGTGAAGCTAACCGGGCCGATAATCAGCCCCAGCATTTT. Residues: CSASEANRADNQPQHF.

This clonotype has ten or more counts. This chain uses TRBV7-9 with TRBJ1-5; 7 bases fit TRBD1. The germline V gene has CDR1 SEHNR and CDR2 FQNEAQ (reference sequence). The CDR3 consists of 13 residues. V shed 3 bases, J shed 5 bases, and the junction held 1 base outside the gene matches. This CDR3 reads CASSLQGDQPQHF. The CDR3 bases are TGTGCCAGCAGCTTGCAGGGGGATCAGCCCCAGCATTTT.

This clonotype was observed at least ten times. The chain couples TRBV5-4 to TRBJ2-1; 8 positions agree with TRBD2. CDR1 is SGHNT, CDR2 YYREEE, per germline (reference sequence). The V and J ends lost 3 bases and 7 bases, in that order; junction bases with no gene match: 12. This CDR3 is built from 16 residues. The chain's CDR3 is CASSWRTGGLYNEQFF. The CDR3 nucleotides are TGTGCCAGCAGCTGGCGTACGGGGGGGCTGTATAATGAGCAGTTCTTC. Using reference TRBV5-4 and TRBJ2-1 for the parts outside the CDR3, the full variable domain is ETGVTQSPTHLIKTRGQQVTLRCSSQSGHNTVSWYQQALGQGPQFIFQYYREEENGRGNFPPRFSGLQFPNYSSELNVNALELDDSALYLCASSWRTGGLYNEQFFGPGTRLTVL.

The chain carries TRBV6-1 and TRBJ2-3, with TRBD1 as a possible D gene (5 bases). Per germline, CDR1 MNHNS and CDR2 SASEGT. The CDR3 loop spans 16 amino acids. V was shortened by 7 bases and J by 3 bases, with 20 bases between the two germline ends. CDR3 coding DNA: TGTGCCAGCACTCCAGTCGCAGGGCCCGGGACAGATACGCAGTATTTT. Translated: CASTPVAGPGTDTQYF.

CDR3 region: CASSQRPRETQYF. CDR3 sequence (DNA): TGTGCCAGCAGCCAACGGCCCCGAGAGACCCAGTACTTC. This chain links TRBV14 with TRBJ2-5, with no clear D. The CDR3 contains 13 residues. Germline V CDR1 and CDR2: SGHDN, FVKESK. Deletions cut 2 bases from V and 4 bases from J, with 8 bases between.

This clonotype was counted ten times or more. V usage is TRBV20-1 and J usage is TRBJ1-2; D perhaps matches TRBD1 (6 bases). Germline values: CDR1 DFQATT, CDR2 SNEGSKA (reference sequence). The CDR3 has 14 residues. Trimming took off 5 bases at V and 4 bases at J, with 17 bases between the two ends. In DNA, the CDR3 is TGCAGTGCTCTTGAACTTGACAGGCTCTATGGCTACACCTTC. Amino acid sequence: CSALELDRLYGYTF.

The chain combines TRBV29-1 with TRBJ2-6, with a tentative D call TRBD2 (5 bases). Between the trimmed V and J ends, which lost 3 bases and 0 bases, there was a span of 18 bases. The CDR3 is made up of 18 amino acids. Germline lookup yields CDR1 SQVTM and CDR2 ANQGSEA. CDR3 sequence reads: CSVEAGVGIRSGANVLTF. The DNA for the CDR3 is TGCAGCGTTGAGGCCGGGGTGGGAATACGCTCTGGGGCCAACGTCCTGACTTTC. The whole variable domain, filled in from reference TRBV29-1 and TRBJ2-6, reads SAVISQKPSRDICQRGTSLTIQCQVDSQVTMMFWYRQQPGQSLTLIATANQGSEATYESGFVIDKFPISRPNLTFSTLTVSNMSPEDSSIYLCSVEAGVGIRSGANVLTFGAGSRLTVL.

This clonotype was picked up many times. The V and J genes are TRBV7-3 and TRBJ2-3; 9 nucleotides line up with TRBD2. Germline V gene sequence: CDR1 SGHTA, CDR2 FQGTGA. The CDR3 length is 15 residues. V shed 5 bases and J 3 bases; nucleotides not matched to a gene: 6. The CDR3 DNA is TGTGCCAGCAGCCGTAGCGGGGGTGGAACAGATACGCAGTATTTT. It is translated as CASSRSGGGTDTQYF.

This clonotype has ten or more counts. The chain is built from TRBV10-3 and TRBJ1-4; no firm D call. CDR3 size: 14 residues. V gave up 3 bases and J gave up 0 bases, with 5 bases separating them. Germline assignment: CDR1 ENHRY and CDR2 SYGVKD. The CDR3 DNA sequence: TGTGCCATCAGTGACGGTGCAACTAATGAAAAACTGTTTTTT. Translation gives CAISDGATNEKLFF.

This clonotype was seen at least ten times. The chain links TRBV4-2 to TRBJ2-2; 15 bases map to TRBD2. Germline CDR1 reads LGHNA; CDR2 reads YNFKEQ. There are 18 residues in the CDR3. Trimming removed 1 base from V and 6 bases from J; junction bases left unmatched: 6. The CDR3 reads CASSQGTSGGAYAGELFF. CDR3 coding DNA: TGTGCCAGCAGCCAAGGGACTAGCGGGGGGGCATATGCCGGGGAGCTGTTTTTT.

This clonotype was counted many times. V usage is TRBV12-3 or TRBV12-4 and J usage is TRBJ1-5; D gene ambiguous. The CDR3 totals 14 residues. Trimming took off 3 bases at V and 9 bases at J, with 15 bases between the two ends. CDR3 nucleotides: TGTGCCAGCAGTTTTGGGCAGAACAGCTCGCCCCAGCATTTT. Residues: CASSFGQNSSPQHF.

Only a few counts were recorded for this clonotype. The V gene is TRBV7-2, the J gene TRBJ2-2, with 10 positions matching TRBD2. Germline CDR1 SGHTA, CDR2 FQGNSA. Germline trimming cut 5 bases from V and 5 bases from J; bases unmatched to any gene: 14. This CDR3 has 18 residues. The CDR3 DNA reads TGTGCCAGCAGCCCCCGCTCCGTCCTAGCGGGGGATACCGGGGAGCTGTTTTTT. Translation gives CASSPRSVLAGDTGELFF.

The chain recombines TRBV30 with TRBJ2-5, with a tentative D call TRBD1 (6 bases). This CDR3 has 13 amino acids. V lost 7 bases and J 7 bases, leaving 19 bases between the germline ends. Germline loops: CDR1 GTSNPN, CDR2 SVGIG (reference sequence). The CDR3 loop is CASRPTGFGTQYF. DNA of the CDR3: TGTGCCTCTCGACCGACAGGTTTTGGGACCCAGTACTTC.

This clonotype has more than one count but fewer than ten. This chain uses TRBV11-2 with TRBJ1-5; 7 bases fit TRBD1. Per germline, CDR1 SGHAT and CDR2 FQNNGV. The V and J ends lost 5 bases and 3 bases, in that order; junction bases with no gene match: 7. The CDR3 spans 15 residues. CDR3 in DNA: TGTGCCAGCAGCGTATACCAGGGGGTCAATCAGCCCCAGCATTTT. Translation: CASSVYQGVNQPQHF. Filled out from reference TRBV11-2 and TRBJ1-5, the complete variable domain reads EAGVAQSPRYKIIEKRQSVAFWCNPISGHATLYWYQQILGQGPKLLIQFQNNGVVDDSQLPKDRFSAERLKGVDSTLKIQPAKLEDSAVYLCASSVYQGVNQPQHFGDGTRLSIL.

There are many counts of this clonotype. This chain links TRBV5-1 with TRBJ2-5; 8 bases are a match to TRBD1. The CDR3 totals 16 residues. V was pared by 4 bases and J by 1 base, with 9 bases of the junction left unmatched. Per germline, CDR1 SGHRS and CDR2 YFSETQ. The CDR3 region has the DNA TGCGCCAGCAGCGCTGGACAGGGTGTCCGCCAAGAGACCCAGTACTTC. Residues: CASSAGQGVRQETQYF.

There are many counts of this clonotype. V is TRBV12-3 or TRBV12-4 and J is TRBJ1-1, with a possible D match to TRBD1 (5 bases). V was cut by 6 bases and J by 4 bases, with 18 bases left in between. This CDR3 spans 15 amino acids. As DNA, the CDR3 is TGTGCCAGCAGACAAAACGATGGGGGTAGCACTGAAGCTTTCTTT. As protein: CASRQNDGGSTEAFF.

This clonotype is deemed medium-sized. V is TRBV12-3 or TRBV12-4 and J is TRBJ1-1; D unclear. Trimming removed 5 bases at V and 1 base at J, with 8 bases between. The CDR3 covers 13 residues. Here the CDR3 reads CASSPSWNTEAFF. Here the CDR3 DNA reads TGTGCCAGCAGTCCTTCGTGGAACACTGAAGCTTTCTTT.

This clonotype was counted at least ten times. The genes are TRBV20-1 and TRBJ2-1; tentatively, D is TRBD1 (5 bases). The germline V gene has CDR1 DFQATT and CDR2 SNEGSKA (reference sequence). CDR3 length equals 16 residues. The V end lost 1 base, the J end lost 4 bases, and 17 bases lay between the germline ends. The CDR3 region is CSARASGQGGYNEQFF. DNA of the CDR3: TGCAGTGCTAGAGCGTCAGGGCAGGGTGGATACAATGAGCAGTTCTTC.

This clonotype was recorded many times. The J gene is TRBJ2-7, the V gene TRBV6-5; D gene uncertain. The V gene lost 1 base and the J gene lost 0 bases, with 7 bases spanning the gap. CDR3 length equals 14 residues. Germline V gene sequence: CDR1 MNHEY, CDR2 SVGAGI. CDR3 region: CASSYFGSSYEQYF. The CDR3 coding sequence is TGTGCCAGCAGTTACTTTGGCAGCTCCTACGAGCAGTACTTC.

This clonotype has a count of ten or more. This chain links TRBV5-1 with TRBJ1-2, with D perhaps TRBD1 (6 bases). Trimming cost V 2 bases and J 6 bases, with 17 bases left between them. Germline-derived CDR1 and CDR2 are SGHRS and YFSETQ. The CDR3 loop spans 15 amino acids. CDR3 DNA sequence: TGCGCCAGCAGCTTCCTAGTAACAGGGCTGAATGGCTACACCTTC. Encoded protein: CASSFLVTGLNGYTF.

This clonotype was picked up many times. The V call is TRBV12-3 or TRBV12-4, the J call TRBJ2-1; D perhaps matches TRBD1 (6 bases). V was clipped by 8 bases and J by 4 bases, with 15 bases between them. CDR3 length equals 14 residues. The CDR3 sequence is CASQKDRIYNEQFF. CDR3 nucleotide sequence: TGTGCCAGCCAGAAAGACAGGATATACAATGAGCAGTTCTTC.

This clonotype was seen only a few times. The V call is TRBV7-9, the J call TRBJ1-4; a weak D match, TRBD1 (6 bases). The ends were cut back, 5 bases at V and 7 bases at J, with 11 bases in the middle. The CDR3 is made up of 13 amino acids. The germline V gene has CDR1 SEHNR and CDR2 FQNEAQ (reference sequence). This CDR3 is CASSDRTAEKLFF. The CDR3 nucleotides are TGTGCCAGCAGCGATCGGACAGCTGAAAAACTGTTTTTT.